Below are 31 T cell receptor beta chains sequenced from a single sample in a study of Ad26.COV2.S vaccination and SARS-CoV-2 variants. Sequencing used immunoSEQ multiplex PCR; TCRdb keeps in-frame clones, though not all of them. The table shows 400,000 to 450,000 clones, with roughly 90% occurring only once. Treatment: roughly 20 received Ad26.COV2.S at low or high dose, single or two shots; about 5 received placebo; per-sample allocation not given. Collection of the samples took place on day 63 after the first injection of vaccine or placebo. This specimen consisted of peripheral blood, obtained in a trial of Ad26.COV2.S vaccine versus placebo. These receptors were obtained from a person aged 18-65 years who received the Ad26.COV2.S COVID-19 vaccine or a placebo.

This chain joins TRBV28 and TRBJ1-2, with TRBD1 matching over 7 bases. The CDR3 consists of 12 residues. V trimming: 8 bases; J trimming: 4 bases; junction bases outside the gene matches: 4. Germline lookup yields CDR1 MDHEN and CDR2 SYDVKM. CDR3 amino acids: CASEEGAYGYTF. DNA for the CDR3: TGTGCCAGCGAGGAGGGGGCCTATGGCTACACCTTC.

This chain joins TRBV7-2 and TRBJ2-7; 14 bases align to TRBD2. With V trimmed by 3 bases and J by 0 bases, 7 bases remained unmatched. CDR1 and CDR2 (germline): SGHTA, FQGNSA. The CDR3 is 18 residues long. For the CDR3, the DNA is TGTGCCAGCAGCTTCACTGGGACTAGCGGGGGTCACTCCTACGAGCAGTACTTC. Translated, it gives CASSFTGTSGGHSYEQYF.

V and J are TRBV12-3 or TRBV12-4 and TRBJ1-2; the match to TRBD1 covers 8 bases. The CDR3 has 13 residues. The ends lost 3 bases at V and 8 bases at J; junction bases unmatched: 5. CDR3: CASSFRGLGGYTF. Here the CDR3 DNA reads TGTGCCAGCAGTTTCAGGGGGCTGGGAGGCTACACCTTC.

This chain connects TRBV11-2 to TRBJ2-7; D uncertain. CDR1 is SGHAT, CDR2 FQNNGV, per germline. V lost 2 bases to trimming and J lost 6 bases, with 14 bases between them. CDR3 length: 14 residues. CDR3 sequence reads: CASSLIAGPAEQYF. The DNA of the CDR3 is TGTGCCAGCAGCTTAATCGCAGGACCCGCCGAGCAGTACTTC.

The chain combines TRBV7-9 with TRBJ2-2; 7 bases are shared with TRBD1. CDR1 is SEHNR and CDR2 is FQNEAQ in the germline V gene (reference sequence). With 5 bases clipped from V and 5 bases from J, the junction kept 8 bases outside the gene matches. The CDR3 runs to 15 residues. CDR3 region: CASSITGVGTGELFF. The CDR3 DNA follows: TGTGCCAGCAGCATAACAGGGGTCGGTACCGGGGAGCTGTTTTTT.

The gene calls are TRBV6-6 and TRBJ2-6; no reliable D call. Germline V gene lookup returns CDR1 MNHNY and CDR2 SVGAGI (reference sequence). This CDR3 comprises 14 residues. Trimming removed 10 bases at V and 1 base at J, with 11 bases between. The CDR3 nucleotides are TGTGCCACCCCTGTGCGGTCTGGGGCCAACGTCCTGACTTTC. It translates to CATPVRSGANVLTF.

The V call is TRBV3-1 (or the pseudogene TRBV3-2), the J call TRBJ1-1; no clear D gene. The germline V and J ends were trimmed by 4 bases and 11 bases, with 23 bases remaining between them. This CDR3 comprises 15 residues. In germline, CDR1 is LGHDT, CDR2 YNNKEL (reference sequence). Written as DNA, the CDR3 is TGTGCCAGCAGCCCAGGAAATGTCGGGTACGCGTGGGCTTTCTTT. Residues: CASSPGNVGYAWAFF.

V and J are TRBV5-6 and TRBJ1-3; tentative D call: TRBD1 (6 bases). The CDR3 runs to 15 residues. Germline CDR1 and CDR2: SGHDT and YYEEEE. V gave up 4 bases and J gave up 4 bases, with 15 bases separating them. CDR3 residues: CASSSQGLSGNTIYF. In DNA, the CDR3 is TGTGCCAGCAGCAGCCAGGGGTTGTCAGGAAACACCATATATTTT.

This CDR3 is CASSVGRGTSGNTIYF. The CDR3 DNA reads TGTGCCAGCAGCGTAGGAAGGGGAACCTCTGGAAACACCATATATTTT. The V gene is TRBV9, the J gene TRBJ1-3; possible D gene TRBD1, 5 bases. Trimming shortened V by 0 bases and J by 0 bases, and 10 bases separated the two germline ends. CDR1 is SGDLS, CDR2 YYNGEE, per germline. The CDR3 has 16 amino acids.

The chain is built from TRBV4-1 and TRBJ1-3; D perhaps matches TRBD1 (6 bases). CDR1 is MGHRA and CDR2 is YSYEKL in the germline V gene. Trimming took 0 bases from V and 0 from J, leaving 15 bases between them. The CDR3 is 18 residues long. CDR3: CASSQDSPDRFSGNTIYF. The CDR3 nucleotides read TGCGCCAGCAGCCAAGACTCGCCGGACAGATTCTCTGGAAACACCATATATTTT.

The chain recombines TRBV28 with TRBJ1-1, with D possibly TRBD1 on 6 matching bases. The length of the CDR3 is 15 residues. Between the trimmed V and J ends, which lost 3 bases and 5 bases, there was a span of 16 bases. The germline CDR1 and CDR2 sequences are MDHEN and SYDVKM. Here the CDR3 DNA reads TGTGCCAGCAGTTTTCGGGGGCGGCTAGAGACTGAAGCTTTCTTT. Translating gives CASSFRGRLETEAFF. The variable domain in full, with the rest retrieved from reference TRBV28 and TRBJ1-1, is DVKVTQSSRYLVKRTGEKVFLECVQDMDHENMFWYRQDPGLGLRLIYFSYDVKMKEKGDIPEGYSVSREKKERFSLILESASTNQTSMYLCASSFRGRLETEAFFGQGTRLTVV.

The chain recombines TRBV7-2 with TRBJ1-2, with D perhaps matching TRBD1 (6 bases). V was trimmed by 5 bases and J by 1 base, leaving 11 bases between them. This CDR3 is 14 amino acids long. Per the germline V gene, CDR1 is SGHTA and CDR2 is FQGNSA. The CDR3 is CASSGPRGNYGYTF. CDR3 in DNA: TGTGCCAGCAGCGGTCCCAGGGGTAACTATGGCTACACCTTC.

The chain carries TRBV27 and TRBJ2-1; 11 bases map to TRBD2. CDR3 length: 15 residues. The J segment lost 4 bases and the V segment lost 3 bases, leaving 2 bases of the junction unmatched. CDR1 is MNHEY and CDR2 is SMNVEV in the germline V gene (reference sequence). The CDR3 bases are TGTGCCAGCAGTTTTGCTAGCGGGGGGTACAATGAGCAGTTCTTC. Translated, it gives CASSFASGGYNEQFF.

The chain is built from TRBV19 and TRBJ1-5, with D perhaps TRBD1 (5 bases). CDR3 length equals 19 residues. V shed 3 bases and J shed 0 bases, with 21 bases lying between them. Germline V gene sequence: CDR1 LNHDA, CDR2 SQIVND (reference sequence). The CDR3: CASSIGDQGSPISNQPQHF. As DNA, the CDR3 is TGTGCCAGTAGTATTGGGGATCAGGGATCCCCTATTAGCAATCAGCCCCAGCATTTT.

This clone showed up just once. In nucleotides, the CDR3 is TGCGCCAGCAGTACCCACCTCGGGGGCTCCTACGAGCAGTACTTC. Encoded protein: CASSTHLGGSYEQYF. This sequence joins TRBV10-1 and TRBJ2-7; a weak D match, TRBD2 (6 bases). From germline, CDR1 is WNHNN and CDR2 SYGVQD (reference sequence). Trimming pared 5 bases from V and 0 bases from J, leaving 14 bases between. The CDR3 spans 15 residues.

V and J are TRBV19 and TRBJ1-5; 7 bases are shared with TRBD1. V lost 0 bases and J lost 4; bases outside the gene matches: 0. The CDR3 runs 14 residues. Germline CDR1 reads LNHDA; CDR2 reads SQIVND (reference sequence). This CDR3 is CASSIETGNQPQHF. The CDR3 DNA sequence: TGTGCCAGTAGTATAGAGACAGGGAATCAGCCCCAGCATTTT.

This chain connects TRBV7-8 to TRBJ1-3, with D uncertain. V was shortened by 5 bases and J by 2 bases, with 13 bases between the two germline ends. Germline V gives CDR1 SGHVS, CDR2 FQNEAQ. This CDR3 region has 15 residues. The CDR3 nucleotides are TGTGCCAGCAGCCGAGGCCGGGAAGCTGGAAACACCATATATTTT. Translation: CASSRGREAGNTIYF.

The chain's CDR3 is CASSYGAGLMNTEAFF. The CDR3 nucleotides are TGTGCCAGCAGTTACGGAGCGGGACTCATGAACACTGAAGCTTTCTTT. This chain connects TRBV6-5 to TRBJ1-1; a possible D gene is TRBD1 (5 bases). Trimming pared 2 bases from V and 0 bases from J, leaving 13 bases between. The CDR3 extends over 16 amino acids. The germline V gene encodes CDR1 MNHEY and CDR2 SVGAGI.

The chain uses TRBV19 and TRBJ2-5; 7 bases match TRBD2. In germline, CDR1 is LNHDA, CDR2 SQIVND (reference sequence). The CDR3 consists of 18 residues. The ends lost 5 bases at V and 5 bases at J; junction bases unmatched: 20. The CDR3 spells CASSSLFPAERGLETQYF. The CDR3 bases are TGTGCCAGTAGTTCCCTTTTCCCCGCGGAGCGGGGCTTGGAGACCCAGTACTTC.

This clone appeared a single time. This chain uses TRBV20-1 with TRBJ2-7; a weak D match, TRBD1 (6 bases). Germline V gives CDR1 DFQATT, CDR2 SNEGSKA (reference sequence). CDR3 length: 14 amino acids. Deletions cut 3 bases from V and 0 bases from J, with 12 bases between. In nucleotides, the CDR3 is TGCAGTGCTAGTCTGGGGACATTCTCCTACGAGCAGTACTTC. Encoded protein: CSASLGTFSYEQYF.

This chain joins TRBV20-1 and TRBJ2-1; 8 nucleotides match TRBD2. CDR1 and CDR2 from the germline V gene are DFQATT and SNEGSKA (reference sequence). With V trimmed by 3 bases and J by 8 bases, 12 bases remained unmatched. The CDR3 is made up of 15 amino acids. The CDR3 loop reads CSASQGLAGLHEQFF. The CDR3 DNA follows: TGCAGTGCTAGTCAAGGACTAGCAGGCCTCCATGAGCAGTTCTTC.

This chain connects TRBV7-9 to TRBJ2-3, with 7 positions matching TRBD2. The germline CDR1 and CDR2 sequences are SEHNR and FQNEAQ (reference sequence). J gave up 1 base and V 3 bases, and 1 base lay outside the gene matches. The CDR3 has 14 amino acids. The CDR3 DNA sequence: TGTGCCAGCAGCTTCAGCGGGGGCACAGATACGCAGTATTTT. Its protein product is CASSFSGGTDTQYF.

This clone was seen once. The chain uses TRBV9 and TRBJ2-1; TRBD1 or TRBD2 may be the D gene (5 bases each). CDR3 length equals 15 residues. With 0 bases removed from V and 4 bases from J, the gap between germline ends came to 11 bases. Germline V lookup: CDR1 SGDLS, CDR2 YYNGEE. CDR3 bases: TGTGCCAGCAGCGTAGGTGGGGGACGGTACAATGAGCAGTTCTTC. This codes for CASSVGGGRYNEQFF.

The J gene is TRBJ1-1, the V gene TRBV19; TRBD1 is a possible D gene (5 bases). Germline assignment: CDR1 LNHDA and CDR2 SQIVND (reference sequence). This CDR3 region has 15 residues. Trimming took 3 bases from V and 0 from J, leaving 11 bases between them. The CDR3 nucleotides are TGTGCCAGTAGTATTTATGGACACCTGAACACTGAAGCTTTCTTT. This codes for CASSIYGHLNTEAFF.

This sequence joins TRBV27 and TRBJ1-1; 8 bases are shared with TRBD1. CDR1 is MNHEY and CDR2 is SMNVEV in the germline V gene (reference sequence). This CDR3 comprises 17 residues. Germline trimming cut 1 base from V and 1 base from J; bases unmatched to any gene: 8. CDR3 DNA sequence: TGTGCCAGCAGTTTATTGGCCAGGGGGCTATCGAACACTGAAGCTTTCTTT. Its protein is CASSLLARGLSNTEAFF.

The chain employs TRBV2 and TRBJ2-7; D unclear. V dropped 7 bases and J dropped 2 bases, with 9 bases sitting between them. Germline V gene sequence: CDR1 SNHLY, CDR2 FYNNEI. The CDR3 contains 12 residues. The chain's CDR3 is CASNNVPYEQYF. CDR3 bases: TGTGCCAGCAATAACGTTCCCTACGAGCAGTACTTC.

This chain links TRBV14 with TRBJ1-2; D is ambiguous. Germline loops: CDR1 SGHDN, CDR2 FVKESK. Trimming left V 2 bases short and J 1 base short, with 11 bases between. This CDR3 comprises 15 residues. The CDR3 spells CASSQSGLINYGYTF. CDR3 in DNA: TGTGCCAGCAGCCAAAGCGGCCTTATTAACTATGGCTACACCTTC.

This clone has a single count. CDR3 residues: CASSPQGATEAFF. CDR3 DNA: TGTGCCAGTAGTCCGCAGGGTGCCACTGAAGCTTTCTTT. The V gene is TRBV19, the J gene TRBJ1-1; TRBD1 might be the D (5 bases). CDR1 LNHDA and CDR2 SQIVND come from the germline V gene (reference sequence). The CDR3 sequence is 13 residues long. Trimming stripped 5 bases from V and 4 bases from J, with 11 bases between.

The chain recombines TRBV18 with TRBJ2-3; D is unclear. Trimming removed 3 bases from V and 0 bases from J, with 16 bases in between. This CDR3 has 17 residues. Germline V gives CDR1 KGHSH, CDR2 LQKENI. CDR3 nucleotides: TGTGCCAGCTCACCCGCCAAACAGTCTTCTAGCACAGATACGCAGTATTTT. Translated, it gives CASSPAKQSSSTDTQYF.

The rearrangement uses TRBV18 and TRBJ2-1, with D perhaps assigned TRBD1 or TRBD2 (5 bases each). This CDR3 is 14 amino acids long. V was clipped by 0 bases and J by 11 bases, with 14 bases between them. Germline V gene lookup returns CDR1 KGHSH and CDR2 LQKENI. CDR3 in amino acids: CASSPPSIRDQQFF. CDR3 DNA: TGTGCCAGCTCACCACCATCTATCAGGGACCAGCAGTTCTTC. The whole variable domain, remainder taken from reference TRBV18 and TRBJ2-1, is NAGVMQNPRHLVRRRGQEARLRCSPMKGHSHVYWYRQLPEEGLKFMVYLQKENIIDESGMPKERFSAEFPKEGPSILRIQQVVRGDSAAYFCASSPPSIRDQQFFGPGTRLTVL.

This chain connects TRBV5-1 to TRBJ2-3, with TRBD2 matching over 7 bases. Germline CDR1 SGHRS, CDR2 YFSETQ. The V segment lost 9 bases and the J segment 3 bases; nucleotides outside the gene matches: 13. CDR3 length: 15 amino acids. CDR3 in DNA: TGCGCCACCGGGGCAATCCAGGGAGGGACAGATACGCAGTATTTT. Its translation: CATGAIQGGTDTQYF.